The TCR beta chain under discussion was sequenced for a study of blood T cell repertoires in COVID-19. Some clones are missing from TCRdb's copy, which holds only in-frame ones; the method was immunoSEQ multiplex PCR. The table has tens of thousands of clones, approximately 80% seen once. Germline loops: CDR1 SGHNT, CDR2 YYREEE (reference sequence). V gave up 4 bases and J gave up 4 bases; unmatched junction bases: 23. This CDR3 is 20 amino acids long. This chain uses TRBV5-4 with TRBJ2-5; 9 nucleotides line up with TRBD2. The clonotype originates from a man older than 75 with acute or convalescent COVID-19. Sequenced: peripheral blood. CDR3 sequence: CASSGSAPAGGPPARETQYF. The CDR3 DNA reads TGTGCCAGCAGCGGATCGGCACCAGCGGGGGGCCCGCCGGCTAGAGAGACCCAGTACTTC.